Presented here are 5 T cell receptor beta chains from one specimen sequenced in a study of T cells in tumors after PD-1 blockade. TCRdb's table, derived via immunoSEQ multiplex PCR, lists solely in-frame clones and lacks some. The table has about 63,000 clones, over 65% seen once. The input for sequencing was PBMCs, taken after anti-PD-1 treatment. These receptors all come from a human donor with basal cell carcinoma.

This chain links TRBV25-1 with TRBJ1-1; 9 bases map to TRBD1. CDR1 MGHDK and CDR2 SYGVNS come from the germline V gene. This CDR3 has 16 residues. The V gene end was trimmed by 6 bases and the J gene end by 1 base; junction bases not matched to a gene: 9. The CDR3 here is CASSGQGSRKNTEAFF. The CDR3 region has the DNA TGTGCCAGCAGCGGACAGGGGAGCAGAAAGAACACTGAAGCTTTCTTT.

This rearrangement joins TRBV29-1 to TRBJ1-2, with a possible D match to TRBD1 (6 bases). CDR3 length equals 15 residues. From germline, CDR1 is SQVTM and CDR2 ANQGSEA. The germline V and J ends were trimmed by 3 bases and 5 bases, with 19 bases remaining between them. CDR3 loop: CSVDSPEGVVYGYTF. The CDR3 DNA sequence: TGCAGCGTTGACTCCCCAGAGGGGGTTGTGTATGGCTACACCTTC.

This chain's CDR3 is CASSQDTGGQETQYF. Here the CDR3 DNA reads TGTGCCAGCAGCCAAGATACGGGGGGCCAAGAGACCCAGTACTTC. V and J are TRBV4-2 and TRBJ2-5; 7 bases agree with TRBD2. J was trimmed by 1 base and V by 0 bases; bases with no gene match: 2. Germline V gene data show CDR1 as LGHNA and CDR2 as YNFKEQ. The CDR3 consists of 15 residues.

This clone was observed a single time. CDR3 sequence: CAWSLNGEAFF. As DNA, the CDR3 is TGTGCCTGGAGTCTTAACGGTGAAGCTTTCTTT. V usage is TRBV30 and J usage is TRBJ1-1; D not resolved. Germline V gene data show CDR1 as GTSNPN and CDR2 as SVGIG (reference sequence). The CDR3 runs 11 residues. V was shortened by 2 bases and J by 7 bases, with 8 bases between the two germline ends.

The chain joins TRBV3-1 (or the pseudogene TRBV3-2) to TRBJ2-6; D is undetermined. The CDR3 is 15 residues long. The germline gives CDR1 LGHDT, CDR2 YNNKEL (reference sequence). Trimming cost V 3 bases and J 1 base, with 7 bases left between them. The CDR3 coding sequence is TGTGCCAGCAGCCAGCCCAAATCTGGGGCCAACGTCCTGACTTTC. This gives the protein CASSQPKSGANVLTF.